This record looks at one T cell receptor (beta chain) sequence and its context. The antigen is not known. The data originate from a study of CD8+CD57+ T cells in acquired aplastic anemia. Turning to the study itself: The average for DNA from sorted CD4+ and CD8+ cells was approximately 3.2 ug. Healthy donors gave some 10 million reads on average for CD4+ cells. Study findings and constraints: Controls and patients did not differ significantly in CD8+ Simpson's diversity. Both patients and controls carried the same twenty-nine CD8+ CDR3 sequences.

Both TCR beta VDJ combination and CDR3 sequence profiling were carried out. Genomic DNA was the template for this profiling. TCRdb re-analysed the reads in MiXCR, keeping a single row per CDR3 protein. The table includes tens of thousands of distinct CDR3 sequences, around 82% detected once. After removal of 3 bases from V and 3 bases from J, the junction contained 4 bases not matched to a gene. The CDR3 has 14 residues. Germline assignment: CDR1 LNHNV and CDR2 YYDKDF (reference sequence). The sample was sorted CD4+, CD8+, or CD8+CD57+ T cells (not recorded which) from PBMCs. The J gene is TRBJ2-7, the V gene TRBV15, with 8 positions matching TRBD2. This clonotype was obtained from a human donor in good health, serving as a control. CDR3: CATSSSAGGYEQYF. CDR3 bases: TGTGCCACCAGCAGCAGTGCGGGGGGCTACGAGCAGTACTTC.